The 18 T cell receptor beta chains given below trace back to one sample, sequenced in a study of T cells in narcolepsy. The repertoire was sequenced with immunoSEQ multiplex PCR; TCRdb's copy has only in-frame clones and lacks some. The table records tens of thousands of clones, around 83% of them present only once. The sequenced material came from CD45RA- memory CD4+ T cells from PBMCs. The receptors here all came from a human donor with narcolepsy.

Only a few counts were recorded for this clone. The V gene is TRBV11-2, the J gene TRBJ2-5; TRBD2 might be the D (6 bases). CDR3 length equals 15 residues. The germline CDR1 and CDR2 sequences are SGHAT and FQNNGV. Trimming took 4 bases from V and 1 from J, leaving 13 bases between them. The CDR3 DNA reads TGTGCCAGCAGCTATCAGGTGGGGGGCCAAGAGACCCAGTACTTC. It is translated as CASSYQVGGQETQYF.

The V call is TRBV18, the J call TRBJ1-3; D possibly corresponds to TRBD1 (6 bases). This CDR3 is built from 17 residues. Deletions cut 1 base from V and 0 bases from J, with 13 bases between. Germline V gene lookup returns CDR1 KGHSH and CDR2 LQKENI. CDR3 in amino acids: CASSPLQGMSSGNTIYF. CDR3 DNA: TGTGCCAGCTCACCACTTCAGGGGATGAGCTCTGGAAACACCATATATTTT. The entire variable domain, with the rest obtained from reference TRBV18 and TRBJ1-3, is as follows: NAGVMQNPRHLVRRRGQEARLRCSPMKGHSHVYWYRQLPEEGLKFMVYLQKENIIDESGMPKERFSAEFPKEGPSILRIQQVVRGDSAAYFCASSPLQGMSSGNTIYFGEGSWLTVV.

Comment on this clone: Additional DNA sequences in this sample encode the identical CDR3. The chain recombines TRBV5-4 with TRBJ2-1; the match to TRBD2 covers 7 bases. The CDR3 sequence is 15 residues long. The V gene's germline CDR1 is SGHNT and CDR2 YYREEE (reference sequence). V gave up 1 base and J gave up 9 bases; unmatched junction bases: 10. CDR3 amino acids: CASSLPYREGGEQFF. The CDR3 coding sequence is TGTGCCAGCAGCTTGCCCTATAGGGAGGGCGGTGAGCAGTTCTTC.

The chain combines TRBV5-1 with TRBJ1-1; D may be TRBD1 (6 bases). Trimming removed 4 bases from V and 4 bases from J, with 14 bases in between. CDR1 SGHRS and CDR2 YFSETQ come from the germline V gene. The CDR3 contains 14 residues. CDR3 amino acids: CASSPNGGPTEAFF. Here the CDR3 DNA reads TGCGCCAGCAGCCCGAACGGGGGGCCCACTGAAGCTTTCTTT.

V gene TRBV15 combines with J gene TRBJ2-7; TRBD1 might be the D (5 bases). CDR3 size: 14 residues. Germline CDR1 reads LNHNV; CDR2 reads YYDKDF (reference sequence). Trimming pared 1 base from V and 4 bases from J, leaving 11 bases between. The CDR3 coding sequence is TGTGCCACCAGCAGAGCCCAGGGTGGTTACGAGCAGTACTTC. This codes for CATSRAQGGYEQYF.

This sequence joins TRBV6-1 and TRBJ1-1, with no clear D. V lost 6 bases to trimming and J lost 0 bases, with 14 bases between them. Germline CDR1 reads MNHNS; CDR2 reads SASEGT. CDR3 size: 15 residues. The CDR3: CASSVMGFLNTEAFF. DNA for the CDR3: TGTGCCAGCAGCGTCATGGGGTTCCTGAACACTGAAGCTTTCTTT.

The CDR3, as DNA: TGTGCCAGCAGAACGGACAGGAGAAGCTCCTACGAGCAGTACTTC. It translates to CASRTDRRSSYEQYF. The J gene is TRBJ2-7, the V gene TRBV6-5, with 7 bases fitting TRBD1. There are 15 residues in the CDR3. CDR1 is MNHEY and CDR2 is SVGAGI in the germline V gene. Trimming cost V 6 bases and J 0 bases; bases outside gene matches: 8.

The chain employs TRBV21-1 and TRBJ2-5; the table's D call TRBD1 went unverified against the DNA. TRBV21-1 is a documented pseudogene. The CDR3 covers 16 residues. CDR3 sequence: CASSKVRTGGGETQYF. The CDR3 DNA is TGTGCCAGCAGCAAAGTTCGGACAGGGGGTGGCGAGACCCAGTACTTC.

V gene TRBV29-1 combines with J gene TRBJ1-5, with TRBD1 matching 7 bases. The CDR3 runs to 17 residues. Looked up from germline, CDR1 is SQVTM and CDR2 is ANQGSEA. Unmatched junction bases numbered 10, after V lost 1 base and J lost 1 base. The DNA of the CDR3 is TGCAGCGTTGAAGTGGCAGGGGGTGAGGGGAGCAATCAGCCCCAGCATTTT. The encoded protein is CSVEVAGGEGSNQPQHF.

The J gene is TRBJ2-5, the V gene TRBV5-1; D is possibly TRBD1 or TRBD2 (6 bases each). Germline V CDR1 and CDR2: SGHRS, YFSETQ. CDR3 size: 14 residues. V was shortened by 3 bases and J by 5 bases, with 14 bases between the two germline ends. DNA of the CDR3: TGCGCCAGCAGCTCCCCTCTGGGGGGCGAGACCCAGTACTTC. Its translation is CASSSPLGGETQYF.

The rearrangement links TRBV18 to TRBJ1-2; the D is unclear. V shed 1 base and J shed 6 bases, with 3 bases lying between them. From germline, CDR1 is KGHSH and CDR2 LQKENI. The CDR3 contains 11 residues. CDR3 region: CASSPRDGYTF. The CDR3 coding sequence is TGTGCCAGCTCACCACGTGATGGCTACACCTTC.

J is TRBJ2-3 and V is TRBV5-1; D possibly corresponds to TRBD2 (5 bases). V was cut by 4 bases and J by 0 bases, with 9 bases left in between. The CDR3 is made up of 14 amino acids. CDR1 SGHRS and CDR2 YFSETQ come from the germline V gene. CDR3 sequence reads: CASSPGLSTDTQYF. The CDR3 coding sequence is TGCGCCAGCAGCCCTGGACTGAGCACAGATACGCAGTATTTT. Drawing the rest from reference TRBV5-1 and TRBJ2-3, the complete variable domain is KAGVTQTPRYLIKTRGQQVTLSCSPISGHRSVSWYQQTPGQGLQFLFEYFSETQRNKGNFPGRFSGRQFSNSRSEMNVSTLELGDSALYLCASSPGLSTDTQYFGPGTRLTVL.

CDR3 amino acids: CASSRGNEQFF. CDR3 nucleotide sequence: TGTGCCAGCAGCAGAGGAAATGAGCAGTTCTTC. This chain uses TRBV11-3 with TRBJ2-1; D call uncertain. V lost 5 bases and J lost 7, with 6 bases in between. CDR3 length: 11 amino acids. Per germline, CDR1 SGHNT and CDR2 YENEEA.

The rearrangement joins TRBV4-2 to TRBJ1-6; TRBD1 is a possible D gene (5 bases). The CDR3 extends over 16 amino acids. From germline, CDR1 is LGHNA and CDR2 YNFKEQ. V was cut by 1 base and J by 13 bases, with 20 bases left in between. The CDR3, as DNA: TGTGCCAGCAGCCAAGGGGACTCCTTCCCGCGGGGGCCCCTCCACTTT. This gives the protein CASSQGDSFPRGPLHF.

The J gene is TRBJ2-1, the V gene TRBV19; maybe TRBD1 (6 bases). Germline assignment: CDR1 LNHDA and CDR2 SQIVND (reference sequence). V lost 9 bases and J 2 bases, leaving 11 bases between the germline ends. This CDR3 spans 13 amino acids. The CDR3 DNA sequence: TGTGCCAGCTCGCAGGGGACCTACAATGAGCAGTTCTTC. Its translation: CASSQGTYNEQFF.

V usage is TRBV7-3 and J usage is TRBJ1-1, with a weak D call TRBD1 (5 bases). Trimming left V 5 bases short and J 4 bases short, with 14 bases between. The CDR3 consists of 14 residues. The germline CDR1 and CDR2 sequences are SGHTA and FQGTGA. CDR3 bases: TGTGCCAGCAGCGGCACAGGAAGGTCCACTGAAGCTTTCTTT. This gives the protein CASSGTGRSTEAFF.

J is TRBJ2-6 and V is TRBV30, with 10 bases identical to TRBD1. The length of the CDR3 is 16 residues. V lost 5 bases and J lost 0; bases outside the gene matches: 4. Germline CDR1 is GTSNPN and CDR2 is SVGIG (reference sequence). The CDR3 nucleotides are TGTGCCTGGGACAGGGGGCTCGGCTCTGGGGCCAACGTCCTGACTTTC. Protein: CAWDRGLGSGANVLTF.

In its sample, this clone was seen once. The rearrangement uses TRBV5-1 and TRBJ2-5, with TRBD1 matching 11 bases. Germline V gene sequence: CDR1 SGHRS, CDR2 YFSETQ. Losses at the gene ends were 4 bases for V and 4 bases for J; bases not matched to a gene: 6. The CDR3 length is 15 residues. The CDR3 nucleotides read TGCGCCAGCAGCCGCTCCGGGACAGGGGGAGAGACCCAGTACTTC. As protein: CASSRSGTGGETQYF. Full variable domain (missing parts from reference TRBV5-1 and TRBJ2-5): KAGVTQTPRYLIKTRGQQVTLSCSPISGHRSVSWYQQTPGQGLQFLFEYFSETQRNKGNFPGRFSGRQFSNSRSEMNVSTLELGDSALYLCASSRSGTGGETQYFGPGTRLLVL.